The rows below give T cell receptor beta chains drawn from one sample of a study of T cells in Graves' hyperthyroidism and ophthalmopathy. TCRdb recomputed calls from the multiplex PCR reads with MiXCR, one row per CDR3 protein. The repertoire consists of some 720,000 distinct CDR3 sequences, with about 16% occurring once and the leading ten covering under 10%. Sequenced sample: blood. The receptors were sampled from a man aged 18 to 30 with Graves' hyperthyroidism. The CDR3 runs from the conserved cysteine through the conserved F or W.

TRBV11-2 CASSRSRTIPREQYF
TRBV3-1 CASSPEVGGSTDTQYF
TRBV11-3 CASSLGTDALNTEAFF
TRBV12-3/TRBV12-4 CASSGAAGQFF
TRBV12-3/TRBV12-4 CASRPRGRALGEQFF
TRBV20-1 CSARATGDNTDTQYF
TRBV20-1 CSASRGRRGYNEQLF
TRBV24-1 CATSGTSGIEQFF
TRBV20-1 CSARPSGRGIDTQYF
TRBV7-2 CASSTGPEGYEQYF
TRBV6-2/TRBV6-3 CATRTSTDTQYF
TRBV6-9 CASSFRGYANEKLFF
TRBV20-1 CSSFVGRRTYNEQFF
TRBV28 CASSLFSGKAGELFF
TRBV7-8 CASSLDFRELFF
TRBV20-1 CSARVPAGREQYF
TRBV7-9 CASKTANEKLFF
TRBV5-6 CASSTDRAYEKLFF
TRBV3-1 CASSQERLAGTNEQFF
TRBV20-1 CSASPAGEFRSYEQYF
TRBV7-2 CASSLAPGPGNYGYTF
TRBV25-1 CASTGDLHEQYF
TRBV20-1 CSARIPSGRPSGETQYF
TRBV6-2/TRBV6-3 CASGGTSGPLYSTDTRYF
TRBV6-5 CASSYSIIGDRGVETQYF
TRBV12-3/TRBV12-4 CASSLNLGVGETQYF
TRBV5-5 CASSLEGQARANYGYTF
TRBV20-1 CSARDSTGGSRNEQYF
TRBV19 CASSWGQPQHF